Listed below are T cell receptor beta chains from one sample, sequenced in a study of memory B cells and T cells in multiple sclerosis. Antigens for these TCRs are unknown. Data came from immunoSEQ multiplex PCR; TCRdb stores just in-frame clones and leaves some out. The sample carries some 48,000 clones, roughly 87% recorded once. Sample: PBMCs from blood kept in culture. The receptors originated from a human donor with multiple sclerosis. Each CDR3 is given with its conserved first and last residue. A D gene is named only where the DNA matches it firmly. Not all rows give a size; the values are once, few, many and, for expanded clones, a class.

V: TRBV15; D: -; J: TRBJ2-3; size: -; CDR3: CATSRGGTDTQYF; DNA: TGTGCCACCAGCAGAGGGGGAACAGATACGCAGTATTTT
V: TRBV30; D: -; J: TRBJ2-7; size: once; CDR3: CAWSAIDRDNEQYF; DNA: TGTGCCTGGAGTGCAATAGACCGGGACAACGAGCAGTACTTC
V: TRBV6-1; D: -; J: TRBJ1-3; size: -; CDR3: CASSVSSGNTIYF; DNA: TGTGCCAGCAGTGTAAGCTCTGGAAACACCATATATTTT
V: TRBV9; D: TRBD2; J: TRBJ2-7; size: -; CDR3: CASSAREGQGRTQQYF; DNA: TGTGCCAGCAGCGCCCGGGAGGGTCAGGGGAGAACCCAGCAGTACTTC
V: TRBV4-3; D: -; J: TRBJ2-7; size: -; CDR3: CASSQNPRGSEQYF; DNA: TGCGCCAGCAGCCAGAACCCTCGGGGGAGCGAGCAGTACTTC
V: TRBV7-2; D: -; J: TRBJ2-1; size: -; CDR3: CASSLGQDHEQFF; DNA: TGTGCCAGCAGCTTAGGGCAGGACCATGAGCAGTTCTTC
V: TRBV28; D: TRBD1; J: TRBJ2-5; size: -; CDR3: CASSFVGTGGQETQYF; DNA: TGTGCCAGCAGTTTTGTAGGGACAGGGGGACAAGAGACCCAGTACTTC
V: TRBV18; D: -; J: TRBJ1-1; size: -; CDR3: CASSPSMNTEAFF; DNA: TGTGCCAGCTCACCCTCAATGAACACTGAAGCTTTCTTT
V: TRBV6-1; D: TRBD1; J: TRBJ1-2; size: -; CDR3: CASRSTGVANYGYTF; DNA: TGTGCCAGCAGATCGACAGGGGTAGCTAACTATGGCTACACCTTC
V: TRBV7-9; D: -; J: TRBJ1-2; size: -; CDR3: CASSLPRDRDYGYTF; DNA: TGTGCCAGCAGCCTCCCCCGGGACCGCGACTATGGCTACACCTTC
V: TRBV6-1; D: -; J: TRBJ1-1; size: -; CDR3: CASSAAGSMNTEAFF; DNA: TGTGCCAGCAGTGCAGCAGGGAGTATGAACACTGAAGCTTTCTTT
V: TRBV28; D: TRBD1; J: TRBJ2-7; size: -; CDR3: CASRDRVSSYEQYF; DNA: TGTGCCAGCAGGGACAGGGTGAGCTCCTACGAGCAGTACTTC
V: TRBV6-5; D: -; J: TRBJ1-1; size: -; CDR3: CASSYGGGTEAFF; DNA: TGTGCCAGCAGTTACGGAGGGGGCACTGAAGCTTTCTTT